This T cell receptor (beta chain) was profiled in a study of circulating and synovial CD4+ cells in juvenile arthritis. Trimming removed 4 bases from V and 7 bases from J, with 11 bases in between. CDR3 size: 13 residues. Per the germline V gene, CDR1 is MGHRA and CDR2 is YSYEKL. Sequencing was performed with immunoSEQ multiplex PCR; in TCRdb, only in-frame clones are kept and a portion is missing. The data show 30,000 to 40,000 clones, with 90% to 95% seen just once and more than 0.15% held by the top ten. Sample: CD4+ T cells from blood. The V and J genes are TRBV4-1 and TRBJ1-5; perhaps TRBD1 as D (5 bases). The TCR comes from a human donor with juvenile idiopathic arthritis. The CDR3 bases are TGCGCCAGCAGCCTCGACAGCGAGCAGCCCCAGCATTTT. Translation: CASSLDSEQPQHF.